One and the same sample provided the 9 T cell receptor beta chains below, sequenced in a study of T cell responses to AZD1222 COVID-19 vaccine. The assay was immunoSEQ multiplex PCR, and TCRdb's table has in-frame clones only and misses some. The repertoire holds 90,000 to 150,000 clones, with 75% to 90% as singletons. Specimen: peripheral blood, collected on day 0 of AZD1222 vaccination. The receptors derive from an adult in good health.

This CDR3 is CAISEAQIANYGYTF. DNA of the CDR3: TGTGCCATCAGTGAGGCACAGATAGCTAACTATGGCTACACCTTC. The gene calls are TRBV10-3 and TRBJ1-2; D ambiguous. The CDR3 length is 15 residues. Germline CDR1 and CDR2: ENHRY and SYGVKD. V lost 2 bases and J 0 bases, leaving 10 bases between the germline ends.

The chain employs TRBV7-6 and TRBJ2-2; 12 positions match TRBD1. Germline V gene data show CDR1 as SGHVS and CDR2 as FNYEAQ. V lost 4 bases to trimming and J lost 3 bases; unmatched junction nucleotides: 6. The CDR3 is 17 residues long. The CDR3 DNA reads TGTGCCAGCAGCTCACCCGGGACAGGGGGCCACACCGGGGAGCTGTTTTTT. It specifies CASSSPGTGGHTGELFF.

The V call is TRBV24-1, the J call TRBJ2-2; 10 bases line up with TRBD1. The CDR3 totals 16 residues. Germline V gene data show CDR1 as KGHDR and CDR2 as SFDVKD. J lost 7 bases, V lost 4 bases, and 8 bases had no gene match. CDR3 residues: CATSDPGQGIIGELFF. The CDR3 region has the DNA TGTGCCACCAGTGACCCGGGACAGGGGATAATCGGGGAGCTGTTTTTT.

This clone was found once. V and J are TRBV6-2 or TRBV6-3 and TRBJ1-1, with a tentative D call TRBD1 (6 bases). Germline V lookup: CDR1 MNHEY, CDR2 SVGEGT. This CDR3 has 14 residues. Trimming removed 6 bases from V and 6 bases from J, with 17 bases in between. The CDR3 DNA is TGTGCCAGCAGCGTAGGGGGACGGAAGCCTGAAGCTTTCTTT. Amino acid sequence: CASSVGGRKPEAFF.

The chain employs TRBV4-1 and TRBJ1-3; no definite D call. The germline CDR1 and CDR2 sequences are MGHRA and YSYEKL. The CDR3 runs 17 residues. The V end was cut by 1 base, the J end by 0 bases, with 13 bases between. The CDR3 region is CASSQGGLQSSGNTIYF. CDR3 nucleotide sequence: TGCGCCAGCAGCCAAGGAGGTTTGCAGAGCTCTGGAAACACCATATATTTT.

This clone was counted once. The genes are TRBV27 and TRBJ2-3; perhaps TRBD2 as D (6 bases). The ends were cut back, 8 bases at V and 3 bases at J, with 18 bases in the middle. CDR1 is MNHEY and CDR2 is SMNVEV in the germline V gene (reference sequence). The length of the CDR3 is 15 residues. The CDR3 region has the DNA TGTGCCAGCCTAATCTCGGGACTCCAAACAGATACGCAGTATTTT. Amino acids: CASLISGLQTDTQYF.

The rearrangement uses TRBV6-1 and TRBJ1-5; no reliable D call. This CDR3 comprises 17 residues. Germline V lookup: CDR1 MNHNS, CDR2 SASEGT. Trimming pared 0 bases from V and 0 bases from J, leaving 12 bases between. The CDR3 DNA is TGTGCCAGCAGTGAAGCGATCGTCTCAGCTAGCAATCAGCCCCAGCATTTT. Its translation: CASSEAIVSASNQPQHF.

The rearrangement uses TRBV6-5 and TRBJ2-7; TRBD2 aligns across 7 bases. J was trimmed by 0 bases and V by 0 bases; bases with no gene match: 5. This CDR3 contains 16 residues. From germline, CDR1 is MNHEY and CDR2 SVGAGI. Here the CDR3 reads CASSYSTSGDSYEQYF. DNA for the CDR3: TGTGCCAGCAGTTACTCGACCAGCGGGGACTCCTACGAGCAGTACTTC.

The CDR3 DNA is TGTGCCAGTAGTATGTACACCGGGGAGCTGTTTTTT. It is translated as CASSMYTGELFF. The chain carries TRBV19 and TRBJ2-2; no definite D call. This CDR3 contains 12 residues. From germline, CDR1 is LNHDA and CDR2 SQIVND (reference sequence). V was clipped by 3 bases and J by 3 bases, with 2 bases between them. The full variable domain, its missing parts supplied by reference TRBV19 and TRBJ2-2, is DGGITQSPKYLFRKEGQNVTLSCEQNLNHDAMYWYRQDPGQGLRLIYYSQIVNDFQKGDIAEGYSVSREKKESFPLTVTSAQKNPTAFYLCASSMYTGELFFGEGSRLTVL.